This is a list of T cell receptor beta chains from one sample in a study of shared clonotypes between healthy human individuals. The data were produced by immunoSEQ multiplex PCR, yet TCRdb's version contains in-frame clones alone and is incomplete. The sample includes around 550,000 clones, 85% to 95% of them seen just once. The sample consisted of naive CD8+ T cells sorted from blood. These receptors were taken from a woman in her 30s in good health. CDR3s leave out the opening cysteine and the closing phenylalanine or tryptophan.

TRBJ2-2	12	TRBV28	ASRTSGNTGELF
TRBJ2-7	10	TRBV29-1	SVMTGGYEQY
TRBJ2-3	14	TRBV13	ASSLGPPTSTDTQY
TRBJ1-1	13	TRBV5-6	ASSWGRAENTEAF
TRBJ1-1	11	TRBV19	ASSITGSTEAF
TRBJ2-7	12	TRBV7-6	ASSLGLAGYEQY
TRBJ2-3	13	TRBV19	ASRSGADDTDTQY
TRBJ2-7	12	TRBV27	ASSILAGSYEQY
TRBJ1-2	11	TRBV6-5	ASSAQGQLGYT
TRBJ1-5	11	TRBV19	ASNQPPLGPQH
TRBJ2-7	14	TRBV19	ASSISGQQPSYEQY
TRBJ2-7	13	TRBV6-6	ASSSPDRAYYEQY
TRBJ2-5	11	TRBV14	ASSVSRGETQY
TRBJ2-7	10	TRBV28	ASSLSSYEQY
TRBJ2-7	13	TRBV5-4	ASSLDASGTYEQY
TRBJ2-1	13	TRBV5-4	ASSREIVGGNEQF
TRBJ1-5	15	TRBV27	ASTDIPPGQGGQPQH
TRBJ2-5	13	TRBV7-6	ASSLGRRGQETQY
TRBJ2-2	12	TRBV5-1	ASSWTGNTGELF
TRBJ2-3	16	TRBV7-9	ASSSLDRAGAGSDTQY
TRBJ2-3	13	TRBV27	ASSLAGGRPDTQY
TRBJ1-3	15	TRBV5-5	ASRRETGQGPGNTIY
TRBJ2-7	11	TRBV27	ASSYGRSYEQY
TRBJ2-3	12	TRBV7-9	ASKQGASTDTQY
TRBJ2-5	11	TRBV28	ASRLRGQETQY
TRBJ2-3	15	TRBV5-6	ASSFQTGSSGTDTQY
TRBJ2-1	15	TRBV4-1	ASSQDPRTSGSHEQF
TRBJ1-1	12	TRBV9	ASSVEAENTEAF
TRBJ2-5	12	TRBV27	ASSLLGSTETQY
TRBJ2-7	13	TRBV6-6	ASSWAGKDSYEQY
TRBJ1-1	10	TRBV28	ASSWTNTEAF
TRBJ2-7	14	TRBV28	ASSPKGARGAYEQY
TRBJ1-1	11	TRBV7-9	ASSSPLGARAF
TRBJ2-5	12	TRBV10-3	AIPPGGYQETQY
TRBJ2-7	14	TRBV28	ASSFSRGRSFYEQY
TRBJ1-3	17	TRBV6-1	ASSERFGHRLDTGNTIY
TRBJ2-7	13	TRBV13	ASSLGRAGPYEQY
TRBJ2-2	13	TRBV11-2	ASSFGQGVTGELF
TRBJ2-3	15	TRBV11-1	ASSFMTSGGFTDTQY
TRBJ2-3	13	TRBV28	ASSLLADITDTQY
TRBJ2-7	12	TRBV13	ASSLGQGVSEQY
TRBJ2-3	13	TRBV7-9	ASSLGGSTTDTQY
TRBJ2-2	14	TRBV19	ASSITPGMNTGELF